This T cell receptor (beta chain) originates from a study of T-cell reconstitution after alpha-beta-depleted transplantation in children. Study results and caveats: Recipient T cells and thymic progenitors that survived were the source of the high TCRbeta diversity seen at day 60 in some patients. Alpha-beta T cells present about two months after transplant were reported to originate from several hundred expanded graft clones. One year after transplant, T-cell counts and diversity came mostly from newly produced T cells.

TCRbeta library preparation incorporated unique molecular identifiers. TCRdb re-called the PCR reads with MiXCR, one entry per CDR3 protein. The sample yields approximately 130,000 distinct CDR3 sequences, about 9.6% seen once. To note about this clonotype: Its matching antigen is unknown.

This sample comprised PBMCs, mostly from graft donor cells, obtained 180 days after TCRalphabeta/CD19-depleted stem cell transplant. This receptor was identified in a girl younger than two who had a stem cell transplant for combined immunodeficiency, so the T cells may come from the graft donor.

DNA for the CDR3: TGCAGCGTGGAACTCCCGAGCTCCTACGAGCAGTACTTC. Translated: CSVELPSSYEQYF. This rearrangement joins TRBV29-1 to TRBJ2-7; D uncertain. Germline lookup yields CDR1 SQVTM and CDR2 ANQGSEA. This CDR3 has 13 residues. Trimming took 6 bases from V and 0 from J, leaving 12 bases between them.